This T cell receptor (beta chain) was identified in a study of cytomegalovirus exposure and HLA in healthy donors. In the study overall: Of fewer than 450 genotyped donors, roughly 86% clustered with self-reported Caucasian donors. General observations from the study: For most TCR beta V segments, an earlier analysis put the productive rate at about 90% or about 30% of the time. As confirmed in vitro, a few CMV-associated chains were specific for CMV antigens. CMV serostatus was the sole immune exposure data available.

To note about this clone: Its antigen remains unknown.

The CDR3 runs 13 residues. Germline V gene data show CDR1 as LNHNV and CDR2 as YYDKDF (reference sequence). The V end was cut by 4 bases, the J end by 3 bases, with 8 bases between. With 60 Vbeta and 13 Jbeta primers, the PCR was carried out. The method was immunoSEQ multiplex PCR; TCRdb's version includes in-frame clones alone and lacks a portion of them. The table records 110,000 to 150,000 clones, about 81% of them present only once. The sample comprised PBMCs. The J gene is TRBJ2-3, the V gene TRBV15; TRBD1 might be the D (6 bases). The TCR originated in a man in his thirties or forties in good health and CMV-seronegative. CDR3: CATSTGQTDTQYF. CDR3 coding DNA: TGTGCCACCAGCACGGGACAAACAGATACGCAGTATTTT.